Below, 26 T cell receptor beta chains from the same sample are listed, as sequenced in a study of CD4+ T cells in melanoma. Profiling relied on immunoSEQ multiplex PCR, and the TCRdb table lists in-frame clones only, not all of them. The top ten clones hold approximately 1.4% of a sample with about 140,000 clones, about 90% of them seen once. The receptors were sampled from a human donor with melanoma.

The rearrangement joins TRBV5-1 to TRBJ2-5; weak D call: TRBD2 (7 bases). The germline V gene has CDR1 SGHRS and CDR2 YFSETQ. The CDR3 covers 15 residues. V lost 7 bases to trimming and J lost 1 base, with 17 bases between them. CDR3 DNA: TGCGCCAGCGGGAAGGGGGGGACACCCCAAGAGACCCAGTACTTC. The encoded protein is CASGKGGTPQETQYF.

In its sample, this clone was seen a few times. The chain is built from TRBV19 and TRBJ2-3, with D perhaps assigned TRBD1 or TRBD2 (5 bases each). The V end was cut by 0 bases, the J end by 0 bases, with 10 bases between. There are 16 residues in the CDR3. The germline V gene has CDR1 LNHDA and CDR2 SQIVND (reference sequence). DNA of the CDR3: TGTGCCAGTAGTATAGATCGGGGCAGTAGCACAGATACGCAGTATTTT. It is translated as CASSIDRGSSTDTQYF.

The chain joins TRBV19 to TRBJ1-1; the D is unclear. The germline V gene has CDR1 LNHDA and CDR2 SQIVND (reference sequence). V dropped 3 bases and J dropped 2 bases, with 10 bases sitting between them. The CDR3 runs 14 residues. The CDR3 spells CASSIGIYNTEAFF. In nucleotides, the CDR3 is TGTGCCAGTAGTATCGGGATCTACAACACTGAAGCTTTCTTT.

The chain recombines TRBV5-6 with TRBJ2-5, with 7 bases aligning to TRBD1. Germline loops: CDR1 SGHDT, CDR2 YYEEEE. The trim removed 4 bases at V and 4 bases at J, leaving 10 bases unmatched. This CDR3 contains 15 residues. DNA for the CDR3: TGTGCCAGCAGCACCCAGGGGGTATCGCGAGAGACCCAGTACTTC. Residues: CASSTQGVSRETQYF.

The V call is TRBV6-6, the J call TRBJ1-1, with D hard to call. This CDR3 spans 12 amino acids. The V gene lost 6 bases and the J gene lost 1 base, with 6 bases spanning the gap. Germline CDR1 reads MNHNY; CDR2 reads SVGAGI (reference sequence). CDR3 nucleotides: TGTGCCAGCAGGCGATCGAACACTGAAGCTTTCTTT. Translated: CASRRSNTEAFF.

In this sample, this clone turned up once. V gene TRBV5-6 combines with J gene TRBJ1-2; the D gene is possibly TRBD1 (6 bases). There are 13 residues in the CDR3. Germline V gives CDR1 SGHDT, CDR2 YYEEEE. Trimming removed 4 bases from V and 7 bases from J, with 14 bases in between. For the CDR3, the DNA is TGTGCCAGCAGCCTTAACAGGGAGCGTGGCTACACCTTC. It encodes CASSLNRERGYTF. The whole variable domain, filled in from reference TRBV5-6 and TRBJ1-2, reads DAGVTQSPTHLIKTRGQQVTLRCSPKSGHDTVSWYQQALGQGPQFIFQYYEEEERQRGNFPDRFSGHQFPNYSSELNVNALLLGDSALYLCASSLNRERGYTFGSGTRLTVV.

V is TRBV5-1 and J is TRBJ1-1, with 12 positions matching TRBD1. J gave up 6 bases and V 0 bases, and 3 bases lay outside the gene matches. CDR3 size: 15 residues. CDR1 and CDR2 from the germline V gene are SGHRS and YFSETQ. The CDR3 bases are TGCGCCAGCAGCTTGGCGGGACAGGGGGCTTCTGAAGCTTTCTTT. Encoded protein: CASSLAGQGASEAFF.

CDR3 sequence (DNA): TGTGCCAGCAGTGAAGCGTCCAGTACTCGAGCTTTCTTT. This codes for CASSEASSTRAFF. J is TRBJ1-1 and V is TRBV6-1, with D uncertain. The CDR3 runs 13 residues. The germline V gene has CDR1 MNHNS and CDR2 SASEGT. Trimming shortened V by 0 bases and J by 10 bases, and 12 bases separated the two germline ends.

The J gene is TRBJ2-3, the V gene TRBV6-1, with D hard to call. The V gene's germline CDR1 is MNHNS and CDR2 SASEGT. CDR3 size: 12 residues. Between the trimmed V and J ends, which lost 6 bases and 6 bases, there was a span of 10 bases. In DNA form, the CDR3 reads TGTGCCAGCAGCCCATCGGGTGATACGCAGTATTTT. Protein sequence: CASSPSGDTQYF.

The chain has TRBV7-3 and TRBJ2-2; the D call may be TRBD1 or TRBD2 (6 bases each). The length of the CDR3 is 15 residues. The V gene's germline CDR1 is SGHTA and CDR2 FQGTGA. Trimming left V 7 bases short and J 8 bases short, with 20 bases between. The CDR3 spells CASTKSPGGQGELFF. In DNA, the CDR3 is TGTGCCAGCACAAAATCCCCCGGGGGCCAGGGGGAGCTGTTTTTT.

This clone occurred a few times. This chain joins TRBV5-8 and TRBJ1-1; D call uncertain. Germline V CDR1 and CDR2: SGHTS, YDEGEE. This CDR3 has 14 amino acids. V lost 2 bases and J 2 bases, leaving 10 bases between the germline ends. CDR3 nucleotide sequence: TGTGCCAGCAGCTTACTAAACAGAAACACTGAAGCTTTCTTT. The encoded protein is CASSLLNRNTEAFF.

The rearrangement joins TRBV5-1 to TRBJ2-3; D may correspond to TRBD1 or TRBD2 (5 bases each). The germline V and J ends were trimmed by 1 base and 2 bases, with 14 bases remaining between them. The germline V gene encodes CDR1 SGHRS and CDR2 YFSETQ. The CDR3 is 16 residues long. This chain's CDR3 is CASSLSPGANTDTQYF. The CDR3 coding sequence is TGCGCCAGCAGCTTGAGCCCCGGGGCCAACACAGATACGCAGTATTTT. The complete variable domain, with remaining parts taken from reference TRBV5-1 and TRBJ2-3, reads KAGVTQTPRYLIKTRGQQVTLSCSPISGHRSVSWYQQTPGQGLQFLFEYFSETQRNKGNFPGRFSGRQFSNSRSEMNVSTLELGDSALYLCASSLSPGANTDTQYFGPGTRLTVL.

V is TRBV6-1 and J is TRBJ2-7; 8 bases align to TRBD1. The ends lost 3 bases at V and 3 bases at J; junction bases unmatched: 10. In germline, CDR1 is MNHNS, CDR2 SASEGT. CDR3 size: 16 residues. The CDR3 DNA follows: TGTGCCAGCAGTGATCGTGTCGCAGGGGGCTTCTACGAGCAGTACTTC. Protein product: CASSDRVAGGFYEQYF.

This clone has a single count. The chain employs TRBV10-3 and TRBJ1-6; 7 bases agree with TRBD1. The CDR3 totals 13 residues. The V gene's germline CDR1 is ENHRY and CDR2 SYGVKD. V lost 10 bases and J lost 6; bases outside the gene matches: 6. CDR3 nucleotides: TGTGCCACCCATCGGGACAGTAATTCACCCCTCCACTTT. Translation: CATHRDSNSPLHF.

The chain links TRBV6-5 to TRBJ1-2; TRBD1 might be the D (6 bases). V gave up 6 bases and J gave up 4 bases, with 12 bases separating them. CDR1 and CDR2 from the germline V gene are MNHEY and SVGAGI. This CDR3 contains 13 residues. The CDR3 spells CASRSGQFYGYTF. Here the CDR3 DNA reads TGTGCCAGCAGATCCGGACAGTTCTATGGCTACACCTTC.

The chain employs TRBV1 and TRBJ2-7; the table's TRBD1 call for D was not verified on the DNA. TRBV1 is assigned pseudogene status. The CDR3 length is 14 residues. The CDR3 bases are TGCACCAGCTATTATCAGGGGACGCAGAACGAGCAGTACTTC. Its protein product is CTSYYQGTQNEQYF.

V and J are TRBV4-1 and TRBJ2-7; D gene unclear. V was cut by 3 bases and J by 1 base, with 7 bases left in between. This CDR3 region has 13 residues. Germline CDR1 and CDR2: MGHRA and YSYEKL. CDR3 DNA: TGCGCCAGCAGCCACTACCGATCCTACGAGCAGTACTTC. Translated, it gives CASSHYRSYEQYF.

The gene calls are TRBV10-3 and TRBJ2-7; D remains unclear. Germline CDR1 ENHRY, CDR2 SYGVKD. The ends were cut back, 3 bases at V and 3 bases at J, with 12 bases in the middle. The CDR3 is 14 residues long. The CDR3 DNA sequence: TGTGCCATCAGTGATGCCCCGTATCTCTACGAGCAGTACTTC. Amino acid sequence: CAISDAPYLYEQYF.

This clone was detected a few times. The chain links TRBV4-1 to TRBJ2-3; D ambiguous. The CDR3 spans 14 residues. Germline V CDR1 and CDR2: MGHRA, YSYEKL. V was clipped by 2 bases and J by 0 bases, with 6 bases between them. The CDR3 reads CASSQPGSTDTQYF. CDR3 nucleotides: TGCGCCAGCAGCCAACCTGGGAGCACAGATACGCAGTATTTT.

This chain uses TRBV6-5 with TRBJ2-7, with 8 bases matching TRBD1. V trimming: 7 bases; J trimming: 3 bases; junction bases outside the gene matches: 5. The length of the CDR3 is 13 residues. The germline V gene encodes CDR1 MNHEY and CDR2 SVGAGI. DNA of the CDR3: TGTGCCAGCATGAAGGGACAGGTCTACGAGCAGTACTTC. This translates into CASMKGQVYEQYF.

The rearrangement joins TRBV30 to TRBJ2-5; D gene uncertain. This CDR3 region has 12 residues. The germline V gene has CDR1 GTSNPN and CDR2 SVGIG (reference sequence). Trimming took off 1 base at V and 1 base at J, with 4 bases between the two ends. The CDR3 DNA follows: TGTGCCTGGAGTGCGCCCCAAGAGACCCAGTACTTC. Its translation is CAWSAPQETQYF.

As concerns this clone: The junction does not match germline at one end; this may be a read error. The rearrangement uses TRBV6-5 and TRBJ1-5; D ambiguous. Germline V gene data show CDR1 as MNHEY and CDR2 as SVGAGI. The CDR3 is 9 amino acids. Here the CDR3 DNA reads TGTGCCAGCCCGGGCCCCCACCATTTT. This translates into CASPGPHHF.

Concerning this clone: Other DNA sequences in the same sample also yield this CDR3. The chain recombines TRBV5-4 with TRBJ2-5; D remains unclear. The CDR3 contains 12 residues. V was clipped by 4 bases and J by 5 bases, with 9 bases between them. In germline, CDR1 is SGHNT, CDR2 YYREEE (reference sequence). CDR3 residues: CASSNFPETQYF. CDR3 nucleotides: TGTGCCAGCAGCAACTTCCCGGAGACCCAGTACTTC.

This rearrangement joins TRBV5-1 to TRBJ1-2, with a tentative D call TRBD1 (5 bases). CDR1 is SGHRS and CDR2 is YFSETQ in the germline V gene. The CDR3 runs to 14 residues. Trimming took off 1 base at V and 2 bases at J, with 9 bases between the two ends. This chain's CDR3 is CASSLSEGNYGYTF. CDR3 bases: TGCGCCAGCAGCTTGTCGGAGGGGAACTATGGCTACACCTTC.

This sequence joins TRBV7-9 and TRBJ2-3, with unresolved D. This CDR3 comprises 14 residues. The V gene's germline CDR1 is SEHNR and CDR2 FQNEAQ (reference sequence). V was pared by 5 bases and J by 1 base, with 10 bases between. As DNA, the CDR3 is TGTGCCAGCAGCCCGGCCCACGGCACAGATACGCAGTATTTT. The encoded protein is CASSPAHGTDTQYF.

V gene TRBV5-4 combines with J gene TRBJ1-6; 9 bases fit TRBD1. Germline assignment: CDR1 SGHNT and CDR2 YYREEE (reference sequence). Germline trimming cut 3 bases from V and 10 bases from J; bases unmatched to any gene: 8. The CDR3 contains 15 residues. The CDR3 loop reads CASSYGTGIGSPLHF. The CDR3 DNA sequence: TGTGCCAGCAGCTACGGGACAGGGATAGGGTCACCCCTCCACTTT.